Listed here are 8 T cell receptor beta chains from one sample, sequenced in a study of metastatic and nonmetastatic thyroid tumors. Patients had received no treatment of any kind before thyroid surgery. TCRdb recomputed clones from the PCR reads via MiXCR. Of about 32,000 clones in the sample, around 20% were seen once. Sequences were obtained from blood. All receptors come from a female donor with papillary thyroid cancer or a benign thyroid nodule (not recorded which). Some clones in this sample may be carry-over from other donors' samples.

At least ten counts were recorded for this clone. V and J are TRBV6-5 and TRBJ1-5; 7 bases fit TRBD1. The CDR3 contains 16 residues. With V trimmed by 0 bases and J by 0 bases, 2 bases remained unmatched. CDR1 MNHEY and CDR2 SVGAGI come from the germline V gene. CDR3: CASSYSRDSSNQPQHF. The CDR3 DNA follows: TGTGCCAGCAGTTACTCGCGGGACAGTAGCAATCAGCCCCAGCATTTT.

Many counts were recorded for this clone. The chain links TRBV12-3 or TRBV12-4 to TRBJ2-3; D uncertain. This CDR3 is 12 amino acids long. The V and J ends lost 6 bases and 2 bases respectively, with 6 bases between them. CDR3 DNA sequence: TGTGCCAGCAGACGTGACACAGATACGCAGTATTTT. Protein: CASRRDTDTQYF.

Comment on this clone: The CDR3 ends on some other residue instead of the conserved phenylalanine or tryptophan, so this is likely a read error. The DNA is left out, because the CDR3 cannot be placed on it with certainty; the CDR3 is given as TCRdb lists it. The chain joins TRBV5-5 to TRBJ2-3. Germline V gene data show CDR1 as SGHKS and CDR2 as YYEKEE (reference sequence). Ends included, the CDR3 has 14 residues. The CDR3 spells CASSLAIGVDTHYI.

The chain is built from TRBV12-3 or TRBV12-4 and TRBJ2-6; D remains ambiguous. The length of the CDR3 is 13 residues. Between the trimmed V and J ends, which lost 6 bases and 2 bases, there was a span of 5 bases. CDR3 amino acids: CASRVAGANVLTF. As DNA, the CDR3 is TGTGCCAGCAGGGTAGCTGGGGCCAACGTCCTGACTTTC.

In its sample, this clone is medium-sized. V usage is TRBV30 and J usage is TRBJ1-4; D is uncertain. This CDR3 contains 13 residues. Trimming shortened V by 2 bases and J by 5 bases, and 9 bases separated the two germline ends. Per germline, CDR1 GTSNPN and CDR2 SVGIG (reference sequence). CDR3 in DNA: TGTGCCTGGAGTACGCCTGAAAATGAAAAACTGTTTTTT. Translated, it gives CAWSTPENEKLFF.

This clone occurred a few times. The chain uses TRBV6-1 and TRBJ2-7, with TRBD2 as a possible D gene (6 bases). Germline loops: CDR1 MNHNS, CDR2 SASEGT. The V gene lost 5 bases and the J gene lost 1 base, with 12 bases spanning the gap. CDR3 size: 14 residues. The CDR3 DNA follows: TGTGCCAGCAGTACCCTAGCGAGATCCTACGAGCAGTACTTC. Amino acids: CASSTLARSYEQYF.

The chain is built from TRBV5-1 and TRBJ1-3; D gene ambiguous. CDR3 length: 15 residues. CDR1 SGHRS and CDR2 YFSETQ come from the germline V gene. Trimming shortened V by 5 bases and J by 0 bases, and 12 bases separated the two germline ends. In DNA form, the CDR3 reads TGCGCCAGCAGACCCGGTAGTTACTCTGGAAACACCATATATTTT. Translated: CASRPGSYSGNTIYF.

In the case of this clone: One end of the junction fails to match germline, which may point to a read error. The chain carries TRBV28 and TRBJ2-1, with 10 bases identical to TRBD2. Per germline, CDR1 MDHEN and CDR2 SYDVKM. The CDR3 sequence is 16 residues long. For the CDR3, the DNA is TGTTCCAGCAGCCGACGCGGGACTAGCGTAGTCAATGAGCAGTTCTTC. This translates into CSSSRRGTSVVNEQFF.